Here is one T cell receptor (beta chain) with its context. This record belongs to a study of blood T cell repertoires in COVID-19. As for the study in general: Samples taken during acute and convalescent COVID-19 were collected in the United States, Italy and Spain. From T cells, B-cell-depleted T cells, or PBMCs came the material, which was cDNA or gDNA.

The CDR3 contains 14 residues. Germline V gene data show CDR1 as LGHNA and CDR2 as YSLEER. Trimming shortened V by 0 bases and J by 5 bases, and 10 bases separated the two germline ends. Authors' data handling: Estimates of nucleated cell counts were drawn from the amplification of reference gene primers. TCRdb keeps only in-frame clones here, not all; method: immunoSEQ multiplex PCR. That table is the source of V, J and clone size, and D and trimming were worked out from the DNA. The table lists about 66,000 clones, around 82% of them singletons. This receptor was taken from a man aged 55 to 70 with acute or convalescent COVID-19. The sample consisted of peripheral blood. V is TRBV4-3 and J is TRBJ2-5; possibly TRBD2 for D (5 bases). In DNA, the CDR3 is TGCGCCAGCAGCCAAGATTACGGGATTGAGACCCAGTACTTC. Its protein is CASSQDYGIETQYF.